This T cell receptor (beta chain) emerged from a study of OX40 agonist ivuxolimab in advanced cancers. General study points: Nonresponders, in some cases, also had low normalized T-cell clonal expansion.

TCRdb's copy holds only in-frame clones and misses some; the assay was immunoSEQ multiplex PCR. In the table there are 53,000 or so clones, about 80% of which are singletons. The V end was cut by 5 bases, the J end by 2 bases, with 12 bases between. CDR1 and CDR2 from the germline V gene are MNHNY and SVGAGI (reference sequence). The CDR3 has 14 amino acids. Worth noting for this clone: Its specificity is not known.

V is TRBV6-6 and J is TRBJ1-2, with D possibly matching TRBD1 (6 bases). The TCR comes from an adult with an advanced solid tumor such as melanoma, head and neck, liver or kidney cancer. The input for sequencing was CD4+ or CD8+ T cells sorted from blood, taken in a trial of the OX40 agonist ivuxolimab. CDR3 amino acids: CASSVGGRNYGYTF. The CDR3 DNA follows: TGTGCCAGCAGTGTGGGGGGGCGCAACTATGGCTACACCTTC.